These T cell receptor beta chains were read from a single sample in a study of blood T cell repertoires in COVID-19. Repertoires were generated with immunoSEQ multiplex PCR, while TCRdb's copy carries only in-frame clones and drops some. The data contain 200,000 to 300,000 clones, approximately 85% of them singletons. Sequencing used peripheral blood. The source of these receptors is a man over 45 with acute or convalescent COVID-19. Both conserved end residues are part of each CDR3. D genes are given only for firm matches. The size entry is marked missing in some rows and otherwise reads once, few, many or a size class.

d_call clone_size j_call v_call cdr3_nt cdr3_aa
TRBD1 . TRBJ2-3 TRBV10-3 TGTGCCATCAGTTACCGGGACAGGGCTCTCAGCACAGATACGCAGTATTTT CAISYRDRALSTDTQYF
TRBD1 . TRBJ1-1 TRBV3-1/TRBV3-2 TGTGCCAGCAGCCATGAAGGGGGCCGGAACACTGAAGCTTTCTTT CASSHEGGRNTEAFF
. . TRBJ2-1 TRBV27 TGTGCCAGCAGTTCGGGTAGATTACATAGGGGCAATGAGCAGTTCTTC CASSSGRLHRGNEQFF
. . TRBJ2-1 TRBV7-3 TGTGCCAGCAGCGAGGGCTCCTACAATGAGCAGTTCTTC CASSEGSYNEQFF
TRBD1 once TRBJ1-2 TRBV27 TGTGCCAGCGGGTGGACAGGGACCCTTCGTGGCTACACCTTC CASGWTGTLRGYTF
. . TRBJ2-7 TRBV11-2 TGTGCCAGCAGCCCTTACCCCCGGGAGTACGAGCAGTACTTC CASSPYPREYEQYF
TRBD1 . TRBJ1-5 TRBV19 TGTGCCAGTAGTCTTGGGACAGGGCGTAGCAATCAGCCCCAGCATTTT CASSLGTGRSNQPQHF
TRBD2 . TRBJ2-7 TRBV7-3 TGTGCCAGCAGCGAGGGTGCGGGAGGGCAGTACGAGCAGTACTTC CASSEGAGGQYEQYF
. few TRBJ1-3 TRBV5-1 TGCGCCAGCAGCTTGTCAAGGGGATCTGGAAACACCATATATTTT CASSLSRGSGNTIYF
. . TRBJ2-7 TRBV11-2 TGTGCCAGCAGCCCAGGCACAGTTTCCGAGCAGTACTTC CASSPGTVSEQYF
TRBD2 . TRBJ2-1 TRBV7-6 TGTGCCAGCAGCTTAAGGGCTAGCGGGAGGGCCAGTGAGCAGTTCTTC CASSLRASGRASEQFF
. . TRBJ2-1 TRBV12-3/TRBV12-4 TGTGCCAGCAGCCTTGACTATAGTGGGCAGTTCTTC CASSLDYSGQFF
. . TRBJ1-2 TRBV30 TGTGCCTGGAGCGTCCGGGTTTTGCGAGGCTACACCTTC CAWSVRVLRGYTF
TRBD1 . TRBJ1-2 TRBV28 TGTGCCAGCACGCGTTTAGGACAGGGAAACTATGGCTACACCTTC CASTRLGQGNYGYTF
. . TRBJ1-2 TRBV6-1 TGTGCCAGCAGTGAAGTCTCTTTGCGACAGCACTATGGCTACACCTTC CASSEVSLRQHYGYTF
TRBD1 . TRBJ1-1 TRBV19 TGTGCCAGTAGTATCCCAGGGGGGACCACTGAAGCTTTCTTT CASSIPGGTTEAFF
. . TRBJ2-1 TRBV29-1 TGCAGCGTAGACAGGATAGGGCAGTTCTTC CSVDRIGQFF
TRBD1 few TRBJ1-6 TRBV14 TGTGCCAGCAGCCAAGTCGCAGGGGGATTTTCACCCCTCCACTTT CASSQVAGGFSPLHF
. . TRBJ2-1 TRBV5-6 TGTGCCAGCAGCTTTGGTTCAGGGGGGCCTAATGAGCAGTTCTTC CASSFGSGGPNEQFF
. once TRBJ1-5 TRBV5-8 TGTGCCAGCAGCCGTAGACAGGGCAATCAGCCCCAGCATTTT CASSRRQGNQPQHF
TRBD1 few TRBJ2-7 TRBV4-2 TGTGCCAGCAGCCACGGCGGGACAGGGTCCTACGAGCAGTACTTC CASSHGGTGSYEQYF
TRBD2 . TRBJ2-1 TRBV6-5 TGTGCCAGCAGTTACTCGACGGCTAGCGGAAACAATGAGCAGTTCTTC CASSYSTASGNNEQFF
TRBD1 . TRBJ2-2 TRBV19 TGTGCCAGTAGCAACAGGGGGACCACCGGGGAGCTGTTTTTT CASSNRGTTGELFF
TRBD1 . TRBJ1-1 TRBV18 TGTGCCAGCTCACCACAATCTTTGGGGACAGCTAACACTGAAGCTTTCTTT CASSPQSLGTANTEAFF
TRBD1 once TRBJ1-1 TRBV5-4 TGTGCCAGCAGGGACAGGGGTGGGACTGAAGCTTTCTTT CASRDRGGTEAFF
. . TRBJ1-1 TRBV28 TGTGCCAGCAGTCTACCCGCCGCTGAAGCTTTCTTT CASSLPAAEAFF
. . TRBJ2-7 TRBV14 TGTGCCAGCAGCCAGCTCAGGGGTTCCTACGAGCAGTACTTC CASSQLRGSYEQYF
. . TRBJ2-5 TRBV28 TGTGCCAGCAGTTGGGGGGCGGGAGCTCAAGAGACCCAGTACTTC CASSWGAGAQETQYF
TRBD1 . TRBJ1-5 TRBV2 TGTGCCAGCAGTGTACGGGGTACAGGGGGGAATCAGCCCCAGCATTTT CASSVRGTGGNQPQHF
. once TRBJ2-2 TRBV6-5 TGTGCCAGCAGACCACTTACCGGGGAGCTGTTTTTT CASRPLTGELFF
TRBD1 . TRBJ2-7 TRBV30 TGTGCCTGGAGTCGGGACAGTGGATTCTACGAGCAGTACTTC CAWSRDSGFYEQYF
TRBD1 . TRBJ1-5 TRBV19 TGTGCCAGTAGTATCGACAGGGACAATCAGCCCCAGCATTTT CASSIDRDNQPQHF
. . TRBJ2-2 TRBV2 TGTGCCAGCAGTGTGAGACAGCCGAACACCGGGGAGCTGTTTTTT CASSVRQPNTGELFF
TRBD2 . TRBJ2-3 TRBV2 TGTGCCAGCAGACTAGCGGGGAGCACAGATACGCAGTATTTT CASRLAGSTDTQYF
TRBD1 . TRBJ1-4 TRBV7-6 TGTGCCAGCAGCCGAAAACCTGGGACAGAGTACCCGCACTTGGCCAATGAAAAACTGTTTTTT CASSRKPGTEYPHLANEKLFF
TRBD1 few TRBJ1-2 TRBV28 TGTGCCAGCAGCCCCCCTAACGACAGGGCTGACTATGGCTACACCTTC CASSPPNDRADYGYTF
. . TRBJ2-3 TRBV23-1 TGCGCCAGCAGTTTGGACAAACTTTCCACAGATACGCAGTATTTT CASSLDKLSTDTQYF
TRBD2 . TRBJ2-1 TRBV7-3 TGTGCCAGCAGCCCGGGTGGCGGGAGGGCCCTCTACAATGAGCAGTTCTTC CASSPGGGRALYNEQFF
TRBD1 . TRBJ2-7 TRBV19 TGTGCCAGTACCCCGGGCTGGGACAGGGGGTCCTACGAGCAGTACTTC CASTPGWDRGSYEQYF
TRBD1 . TRBJ2-6 TRBV9 TGTGCCAGCAGCGGAGGGACAGGGGGGTCTGGGGCCAACGTCCTGACTTTC CASSGGTGGSGANVLTF
TRBD1 . TRBJ1-6 TRBV5-6 TGTGCCAGCAGCTTGAGGGGGCTAGGTTCACCCCTCCACTTT CASSLRGLGSPLHF
TRBD2 once TRBJ2-2 TRBV7-9 TGTGCCAGCAGCTTTACGGGGACTAGCGGAAACACCGGGGAGCTGTTTTTT CASSFTGTSGNTGELFF
. . TRBJ2-5 TRBV6-1 TGTGCCAGCAGTGACCGGCAAGAGACCCAGTACTTC CASSDRQETQYF
. . TRBJ1-4 TRBV4-1 TGCGCCAGCAGCCAAGCGCGGACTGCAACTAATGAAAAACTGTTTTTT CASSQARTATNEKLFF
TRBD1 . TRBJ2-1 TRBV28 TGTGCCAGCAGCTTCCCGGGGGACAGGGGATACAATGAGCAGTTCTTC CASSFPGDRGYNEQFF
TRBD1 . TRBJ1-2 TRBV18 TGTGCCAGCTCACCACGGGACAGGGACGACTATGGCTACACCTTC CASSPRDRDDYGYTF
TRBD1 few TRBJ2-7 TRBV6-2/TRBV6-3 TGTGCCAGCAGCACCCGGGACAGGTTCTACGAGCAGTACTTC CASSTRDRFYEQYF
TRBD1 . TRBJ1-6 TRBV4-1 TGCGCCAGCAGCCAAACCGGGACAGGGACTTCACCCCTCCACTTT CASSQTGTGTSPLHF
. few TRBJ1-5 TRBV4-1 TGCGCCAGCAGCTTTCGACAGAGCAATCAGCCCCAGCATTTT CASSFRQSNQPQHF
. . TRBJ2-7 TRBV5-1 TGCGCCAGCAGCTTGGTAGGCTTGGACTACGGCTACGAGCAGTACTTC CASSLVGLDYGYEQYF
TRBD1 . TRBJ1-1 TRBV19 TGTGCCAGTACCAAAGGGACAGGAGGTCATTGGGCTTTCTTT CASTKGTGGHWAFF
TRBD1 . TRBJ1-1 TRBV7-9 TGTGCCAGCAGCGCCGGGGGACAGGACACTGAAGCTTTCTTT CASSAGGQDTEAFF
. . TRBJ1-1 TRBV6-5 TGTGCCAGCAGTTACAGAGGGCTGGGCACTGAAGCTTTCTTT CASSYRGLGTEAFF
TRBD1 . TRBJ1-2 TRBV30 TGTGCCTGGACCTGGAACAGGGGGACAAGGAACTATGGCTACACCTTC CAWTWNRGTRNYGYTF